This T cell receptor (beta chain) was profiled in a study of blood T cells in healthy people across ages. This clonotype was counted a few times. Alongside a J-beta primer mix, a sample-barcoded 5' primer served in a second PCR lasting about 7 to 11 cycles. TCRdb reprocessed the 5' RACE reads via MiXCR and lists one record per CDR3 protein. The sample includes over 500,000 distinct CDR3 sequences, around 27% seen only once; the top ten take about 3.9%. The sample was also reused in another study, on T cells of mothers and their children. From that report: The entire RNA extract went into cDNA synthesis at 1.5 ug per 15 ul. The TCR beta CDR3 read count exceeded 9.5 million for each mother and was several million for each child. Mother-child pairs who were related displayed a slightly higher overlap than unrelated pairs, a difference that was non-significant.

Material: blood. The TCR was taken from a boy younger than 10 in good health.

CDR3 amino acids: CASSPAGSGGEQYF. In nucleotides, the CDR3 is TGTGCCAGCAGCCCCGCTGGAAGCGGGGGCGAGCAGTACTTC. The chain joins TRBV13 to TRBJ2-5; 8 nucleotides agree with TRBD2. The J call may not be correct, given that the DNA end is closer to TRBJ2-7. The CDR3 spans 14 residues. Germline loops: CDR1 PRHDT, CDR2 FYEKMQ (reference sequence).